This T cell receptor beta chain was documented in a study of blood T cells in healthy people across ages. With 4 bases clipped from V and 3 bases from J, the junction kept 7 bases outside the gene matches. The CDR3 extends over 15 amino acids. Germline V gene data show CDR1 as SGHRS and CDR2 as YFSETQ. Alongside a J-beta primer mix, a sample-barcoded 5' primer served in a second PCR lasting roughly 7 to 12 cycles. TCRdb re-analysed the 5' RACE reads in MiXCR, keeping a single row per CDR3 protein. Of over a million distinct CDR3 sequences listed, roughly a quarter were seen once; the top ten hold approximately 0.75%. This clonotype was detected only a few times. The data also belong to a second study, concerning T cells of mothers and their children.

This sequence was found in a girl between 2 and 10 years old in good health. The sequenced material came from blood. The chain is built from TRBV5-1 and TRBJ2-5; the match to TRBD2 covers 9 bases. CDR3 in amino acids: CASSRAGGGEETQYF. The CDR3, as DNA: TGCGCCAGCAGCCGGGCGGGAGGGGGAGAAGAGACCCAGTACTTC. Full variable domain (rest looked up from reference TRBV5-1 and TRBJ2-5): KAGVTQTPRYLIKTRGQQVTLSCSPISGHRSVSWYQQTPGQGLQFLFEYFSETQRNKGNFPGRFSGRQFSNSRSEMNVSTLELGDSALYLCASSRAGGGEETQYFGPGTRLLVL.